This T cell receptor (beta chain) appears in the sequencing data of a study of T cells in Graves' hyperthyroidism and ophthalmopathy (dated by TCRdb to the late 2010s). Background for the entire study: Peripheral blood was sampled at the time of initial diagnosis, prior to any treatment. Prospective prediction of ophthalmopathy was tested in an independent validation cohort consisting of some 18 hyperthyroidism patients and about 17 patients who later progressed to ophthalmopathy. Once sampling was done, hyperthyroidism patients were given methimazole at a starting dose of 30 mg daily, whereas ophthalmopathy patients were given high-dose intravenous methylprednisolone. The paper describes TCR Vbeta CDR3 sequencing of about 140 peripheral blood samples, made up of some 40 ophthalmopathy patients, roughly 80 hyperthyroidism patients and 17 progressor patients. In addition, the study compared T-cell repertoires in thyroid tissue and in blood from five to seven Graves' hyperthyroidism patients. The roughly 90 discovery patients were divided at random into training and test sets in a 7:3 ratio. A discovery cohort of approximately 97 patients, 43 with Graves' ophthalmopathy and approximately 55 with stable Graves' hyperthyroidism, was used to find distinguishing TCR V-J signatures. Paper-wide results and their limitations: In cross-validation, a model built on a 13 V-J signature told ophthalmopathy apart from stable hyperthyroidism with 87.88% sensitivity and around 84% specificity, and in testing the same model reached 80%/75%. No statistical method was used to set the sample size in advance, and investigators knew the group allocation. In validation, the model predicted progression to ophthalmopathy with over 60% sensitivity and approximately 78% specificity, a median of 6.5 months before onset. Blood samples also contained most of the expanded thyroid clonotypes (frequency above 0.001), which suggests that blood repertoires may reflect thyroid immune responses.

TCR beta CDR3 regions were amplified from RNA transcripts. A first-round RT-PCR of the TCR CDR3 used the HTBI primer set with the Qiagen OneStep RT-PCR kit. Libraries were constructed in a second round of multiplex PCR, after which size selection and purification were carried out. Sequencing of the libraries was done on an Illumina HiSeq2000 using paired-end 100 bp reads. The paper's processing steps were these. SOAPnuke was used to process the raw data, with reads discarded if the reads contained adapters or uncalled bases, had a mean Phred below 15, or lacked an exact constant-primer or identifier match. COPE v1.2.5 was used to merge the high-quality paired reads, and each unique nucleotide sequence was defined as a clonotype. Clonotypes were aligned to IMGT TRBV, TRBD and TRBJ reference segments using MiTCR v1.1. The analysis included only V-J combinations with a frequency above 0.0001, which together covered more than 99% of the repertoires. The TCS score was defined as F50 (clonal expansion) divided by E x V (chaos), with BLOSUM62-based TCRdist calculated between CDR3 peptides within each V-J. Welch's t-statistics and random forest reduced around 510 V-J features to roughly 13, which were used in a naive Bayes classifier (R e1071). TCRdb took the public reads, trimmed them with fastp at Q25, ran MiXCR for clone calling and kept in-frame beta chains. Here each entry gathers all rows of one CDR3 protein and keeps the most common genes and DNA. TCRdb's processing, not the study's, gives the V and J calls here. This sample holds hundreds of thousands of distinct CDR3 sequences; about 14% were observed only once. 12% of the sample comes from the top ten.

This clonotype was counted many times. Its antigen is currently not known. No much larger clonotype is one base removed from it; base qualities were not supplied. Ophthalmopathy patients had moderately to severely active disease, with a Clinical Activity Score of 3 or more, a NOSPECS grade of 4 or more, and a disease duration of less than 3 months. The study excluded patients with uncontrolled infections, other autoimmune diseases, pregnancy or lactation. Clinical symptoms, serum thyroxine and TRAb, thyroid ultrasound, and orbital computed tomography formed the basis for the diagnoses. PBMCs were separated from roughly 9.3 ml of fresh peripheral blood using Ficoll-Paque density gradient centrifugation. Total RNA was extracted with Trizol reagent, and quality was checked on an Agilent 2100 Bioanalyzer. This clonotype was sampled from a woman aged 45-60 years with Graves' ophthalmopathy. The sample taken for sequencing was blood.

The CDR3 region reads CASSLNGAYEQYF. The sequenced DNA: TGTGCCAGCAGCTTAAATGGGGCCTACGAGCAGTACTTC. Here the chain combines TRBV7-3 and TRBJ2-7, with an unclear D gene assignment. Reading the germline V gene gives CDR1 SGHTA and CDR2 FQGTGA. Taken from cysteine to phenylalanine, the CDR3 has 13 residues. CDR3 DNA only is kept here, 39 bases in frame from base 1. At the junction V is shortened by 1 base and J by 2 bases, with 6 bases in between.